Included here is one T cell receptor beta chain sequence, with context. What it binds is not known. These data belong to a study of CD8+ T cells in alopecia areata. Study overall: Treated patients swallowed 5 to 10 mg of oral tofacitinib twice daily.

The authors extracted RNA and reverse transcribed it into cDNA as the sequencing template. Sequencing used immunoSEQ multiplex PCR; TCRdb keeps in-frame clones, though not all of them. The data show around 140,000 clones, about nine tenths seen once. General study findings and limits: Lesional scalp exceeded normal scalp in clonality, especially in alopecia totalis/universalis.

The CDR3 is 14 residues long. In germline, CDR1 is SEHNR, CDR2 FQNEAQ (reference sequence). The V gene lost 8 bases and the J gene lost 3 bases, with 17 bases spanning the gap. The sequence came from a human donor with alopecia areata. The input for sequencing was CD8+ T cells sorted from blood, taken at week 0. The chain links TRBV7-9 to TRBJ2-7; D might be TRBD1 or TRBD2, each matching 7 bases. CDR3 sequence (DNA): TGTGCCAGCTCCAGGGGGGAGGGAATCTACGAGCAGTACTTC. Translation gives CASSRGEGIYEQYF. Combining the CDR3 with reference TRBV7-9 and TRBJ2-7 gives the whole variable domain DTGVSQNPRHKITKRGQNVTFRCDPISEHNRLYWYRQTLGQGPEFLTYFQNEAQLEKSRLLSDRFSAERPKGSFSTLEIQRTEQGDSAMYLCASSRGEGIYEQYFGPGTRLTVT.